The rows below give T cell receptor beta chains drawn from one sample of a study of blood T cells in healthy people across ages. TCRdb re-derived calls from the 5' RACE reads in MiXCR, one entry per CDR3 protein. The data contain roughly 800,000 distinct CDR3 sequences, 20% to 25% of them singletons. These same data were also listed under a study on T cells of mothers and their children.

Sequenced material: blood. Receptor source: a boy younger than 18 in good health. The CDR3 runs from the conserved cysteine through the conserved F or W. The D gene is left open where the match is weak. Rows give clone size only sometimes, using once, few, many, or a class for an expanded clone.

CDR3 protein: CSANFGGTKNIQYF; CDR3 DNA: TGCAGTGCTAATTTCGGCGGTACCAAAAACATTCAGTACTTC; J gene: TRBJ2-4; D gene: -; V gene: TRBV20-1; clone size: -
CDR3 protein: CASGLAGEVGGETQYF; CDR3 DNA: TGTGCCAGCGGTCTAGCGGGAGAGGTTGGCGGAGAGACCCAGTACTTC; J gene: TRBJ2-5; D gene: TRBD2; V gene: TRBV5-6; clone size: -
CDR3 protein: CSVETGTDTQYF; CDR3 DNA: TGCAGCGTTGAAACGGGGACAGATACGCAGTATTTT; J gene: TRBJ2-3; D gene: -; V gene: TRBV29-1; clone size: few
CDR3 protein: CASSQLAGKNYEQYF; CDR3 DNA: TGTGCCAGCAGCCAGCTAGCGGGTAAAAACTACGAGCAGTACTTC; J gene: TRBJ2-7; D gene: TRBD2; V gene: TRBV5-6; clone size: -
CDR3 protein: CASSPGDRRNTEAFF; CDR3 DNA: TGCGCCAGCAGCCCAGGCGACAGGAGGAACACTGAAGCTTTCTTT; J gene: TRBJ1-1; D gene: -; V gene: TRBV4-1; clone size: -
CDR3 protein: CSLSGGASGYYNEQFF; CDR3 DNA: TGCAGTCTTAGTGGGGGGGCTAGCGGATATTACAATGAGCAGTTCTTC; J gene: TRBJ2-1; D gene: -; V gene: TRBV20-1; clone size: -
CDR3 protein: CSAKVTGGRETQYF; CDR3 DNA: TGCAGTGCTAAGGTTACAGGGGGTAGGGAGACCCAGTACTTC; J gene: TRBJ2-5; D gene: TRBD1; V gene: TRBV20-1; clone size: -
CDR3 protein: CASSPSPGQPQHF; CDR3 DNA: TGTGCCAGCAGCCCGAGTCCGGGCCAGCCCCAGCATTTT; J gene: TRBJ1-5; D gene: -; V gene: TRBV11-2; clone size: few
CDR3 protein: CASSQVDQGDLTDTQYF; CDR3 DNA: TGTGCCAGCAGCCAAGTCGATCAGGGGGACCTCACAGATACGCAGTATTTT; J gene: TRBJ2-3; D gene: TRBD1; V gene: TRBV3-1; clone size: -
CDR3 protein: CASSPRQLAKSIQYF; CDR3 DNA: TGTGCCAGCAGCCCTCGACAGCTAGCCAAAAGCATTCAGTACTTC; J gene: TRBJ2-4; D gene: -; V gene: TRBV12-3/TRBV12-4; clone size: few
CDR3 protein: CASSQDGAGSSYNEQFF; CDR3 DNA: TGTGCCAGCAGCCAAGACGGAGCGGGAAGCTCCTACAATGAGCAGTTCTTC; J gene: TRBJ2-1; D gene: TRBD2; V gene: TRBV3-1; clone size: -
CDR3 protein: CASSFIPVGDEQFF; CDR3 DNA: TGTGCCAGCAGTTTCATTCCGGTAGGCGATGAGCAGTTCTTC; J gene: TRBJ2-1; D gene: -; V gene: TRBV28; clone size: -
CDR3 protein: CSVRTVPGTWSTEAFF; CDR3 DNA: TGCAGCGTCAGAACCGTACCGGGGACTTGGAGCACTGAAGCTTTCTTT; J gene: TRBJ1-1; D gene: -; V gene: TRBV29-1; clone size: few
CDR3 protein: CASSPSQGDHEKLFF; CDR3 DNA: TGTGCCAGCAGCCCATCGCAGGGAGATCATGAAAAACTGTTTTTT; J gene: TRBJ1-4; D gene: -; V gene: TRBV28; clone size: -
CDR3 protein: CASSRDRGLPGNTIYF; CDR3 DNA: TGCGCCAGCAGCCGGGACAGGGGGCTCCCTGGAAACACCATATATTTT; J gene: TRBJ1-3; D gene: TRBD1; V gene: TRBV5-1; clone size: once
CDR3 protein: CSVALGTAEQFF; CDR3 DNA: TGCAGCGTGGCACTGGGGACAGCCGAGCAGTTCTTC; J gene: TRBJ2-1; D gene: TRBD1; V gene: TRBV29-1; clone size: -
CDR3 protein: CASILQEKLFF; CDR3 DNA: TGTGCCAGCATCTTACAGGAAAAACTGTTTTTT; J gene: TRBJ1-4; D gene: -; V gene: TRBV2; clone size: few
CDR3 protein: CASSLGQRPGANVLTF; CDR3 DNA: TGTGCCAGCAGCCTCGGACAGCGCCCTGGGGCCAACGTCCTGACTTTC; J gene: TRBJ2-6; D gene: -; V gene: TRBV11-2; clone size: -
CDR3 protein: CATRSGGLYEQYF; CDR3 DNA: TGTGCCACCAGAAGCGGGGGGCTTTACGAGCAGTACTTC; J gene: TRBJ2-7; D gene: TRBD2; V gene: TRBV15; clone size: -
CDR3 protein: CASSYSRGNQPQHF; CDR3 DNA: TGTGCCAGCAGTTACTCCAGGGGGAATCAGCCCCAGCATTTT; J gene: TRBJ1-5; D gene: TRBD1; V gene: TRBV6-5; clone size: few
CDR3 protein: CATGQGLYNEQFF; CDR3 DNA: TGTGCCACTGGACAGGGCCTCTACAATGAGCAGTTCTTC; J gene: TRBJ2-1; D gene: TRBD1; V gene: TRBV2; clone size: -
CDR3 protein: CASSLAGRSDRFF; CDR3 DNA: TGCGCCAGCAGCTTGGCCGGAAGGTCTGACCGTTTCTTT; J gene: TRBJ1-1; D gene: -; V gene: TRBV5-1; clone size: -
CDR3 protein: CASGRLYNEQFF; CDR3 DNA: TGTGCCAGCGGCAGGCTTTACAATGAGCAGTTCTTC; J gene: TRBJ2-1; D gene: -; V gene: TRBV11-2; clone size: few
CDR3 protein: CSVPRDGHHGYTF; CDR3 DNA: TGCAGCGTGCCCCGGGACGGACACCATGGCTACACCTTC; J gene: TRBJ1-2; D gene: -; V gene: TRBV29-1; clone size: few
CDR3 protein: CASSLAGAGKNIQYF; CDR3 DNA: TGTGCCAGCAGTCTCGCAGGGGCGGGCAAAAACATTCAGTACTTC; J gene: TRBJ2-4; D gene: -; V gene: TRBV28; clone size: -
CDR3 protein: CASSKNLVFYNEQFF; CDR3 DNA: TGCGCCAGCAGCAAAAATCTAGTGTTCTACAATGAGCAGTTCTTC; J gene: TRBJ2-1; D gene: -; V gene: TRBV10-2; clone size: once
CDR3 protein: CASSLFNGGTDTQYF; CDR3 DNA: TGTGCCAGCAGTCTATTCAATGGGGGGACAGATACGCAGTATTTT; J gene: TRBJ2-3; D gene: -; V gene: TRBV28; clone size: -
CDR3 protein: CSVGIPTDRVGAKNIQYF; CDR3 DNA: TGCAGCGTTGGGATACCAACGGACAGGGTCGGAGCCAAAAACATTCAGTACTTC; J gene: TRBJ2-4; D gene: TRBD1; V gene: TRBV29-1; clone size: -
CDR3 protein: CASSLAGQGTYSYEQYF; CDR3 DNA: TGTGCCAGCAGCTTAGCGGGACAGGGGACCTACTCCTACGAGCAGTACTTC; J gene: TRBJ2-7; D gene: TRBD1; V gene: TRBV7-8; clone size: -
CDR3 protein: CASSQMGQKETQYF; CDR3 DNA: TGCGCCAGCAGCCAAATGGGACAGAAAGAGACCCAGTACTTC; J gene: TRBJ2-5; D gene: TRBD1; V gene: TRBV4-3; clone size: few
CDR3 protein: CASSYSRTGGNEQFF; CDR3 DNA: TGTGCCAGCAGCTATAGCAGGACAGGGGGCAATGAGCAGTTCTTC; J gene: TRBJ2-1; D gene: TRBD1; V gene: TRBV12-3/TRBV12-4; clone size: -
CDR3 protein: CSAKKGEYNEQFF; CDR3 DNA: TGCAGTGCCAAGAAAGGAGAATACAATGAGCAGTTCTTC; J gene: TRBJ2-1; D gene: -; V gene: TRBV20-1; clone size: many
CDR3 protein: CVSSLGSPEILF; CDR3 DNA: TGTGTCAGCAGCTTGGGGTCCCCCGAGATCCTATTT; J gene: TRBJ1-3; D gene: -; V gene: TRBV11-2; clone size: few
CDR3 protein: CASSSGLAGRTDMQYF; CDR3 DNA: TGTGCCAGCAGCTCCGGACTAGCGGGTCGCACAGATATGCAGTATTTT; J gene: TRBJ2-3; D gene: TRBD2; V gene: TRBV7-9; clone size: -
CDR3 protein: CASSPPDTGLGAFF; CDR3 DNA: TGTGCCAGCAGCCCTCCCGATACAGGACTAGGAGCTTTCTTT; J gene: TRBJ1-1; D gene: -; V gene: TRBV6-6; clone size: few
CDR3 protein: CASTPTGSGNTIYF; CDR3 DNA: TGTGCCAGCACCCCGACAGGGAGCGGAAACACCATATATTTT; J gene: TRBJ1-3; D gene: TRBD1; V gene: TRBV2; clone size: -
CDR3 protein: CASSQSHQGPRRERSEQFF; CDR3 DNA: TGCGCCAGCAGTCAATCGCATCAAGGACCCCGCCGGGAGAGAAGTGAGCAGTTCTTC; J gene: TRBJ2-1; D gene: -; V gene: TRBV23-1; clone size: -
CDR3 protein: CASSVAGGPGETQYF; CDR3 DNA: TGTGCCAGCAGCGTAGCGGGAGGGCCCGGAGAGACCCAGTACTTC; J gene: TRBJ2-5; D gene: TRBD2; V gene: TRBV9; clone size: few
CDR3 protein: CASSLELGGAGFNSPLHF; CDR3 DNA: TGTGCCAGCAGCTTAGAGCTCGGGGGGGCAGGGTTCAATTCACCCCTCCACTTT; J gene: TRBJ1-6; D gene: -; V gene: TRBV7-8; clone size: -
CDR3 protein: CASSQGMGQFSYNEQFF; CDR3 DNA: TGCGCCAGCAGCCAAGGCATGGGGCAGTTTTCCTACAATGAGCAGTTCTTC; J gene: TRBJ2-1; D gene: -; V gene: TRBV4-1; clone size: -
CDR3 protein: CASSPGFYEQYF; CDR3 DNA: TGTGCCAGCAGTCCAGGATTTTACGAGCAGTACTTC; J gene: TRBJ2-7; D gene: -; V gene: TRBV28; clone size: many
CDR3 protein: CASSLSGRFYEQFF; CDR3 DNA: TGTGCCAGCAGCTTAAGCGGGAGGTTTTATGAGCAGTTCTTC; J gene: TRBJ2-1; D gene: TRBD2; V gene: TRBV7-3; clone size: few
CDR3 protein: CASSQEGASTDTQYF; CDR3 DNA: TGTGCCAGCAGCCAAGAAGGGGCTAGCACAGATACGCAGTATTTT; J gene: TRBJ2-3; D gene: -; V gene: TRBV4-2; clone size: -
CDR3 protein: CSASPLAEPETQYF; CDR3 DNA: TGCAGTGCTAGTCCACTAGCGGAGCCAGAGACCCAGTACTTC; J gene: TRBJ2-5; D gene: TRBD2; V gene: TRBV20-1; clone size: -
CDR3 protein: CASKTGTQETQYF; CDR3 DNA: TGTGCCAGCAAAACCGGGACCCAAGAGACCCAGTACTTC; J gene: TRBJ2-5; D gene: -; V gene: TRBV28; clone size: -
CDR3 protein: CASSQELAGGPIRDTQYF; CDR3 DNA: TGCGCCAGCAGCCAAGAATTAGCGGGAGGGCCGATTAGAGATACGCAGTATTTT; J gene: TRBJ2-3; D gene: TRBD2; V gene: TRBV4-1; clone size: -
CDR3 protein: CATSDTPKQGGRIRYEQYF; CDR3 DNA: TGTGCCACCAGTGATACGCCTAAACAGGGAGGGCGGATACGGTACGAGCAGTACTTC; J gene: TRBJ2-7; D gene: -; V gene: TRBV24-1; clone size: -
CDR3 protein: CATKTALGEYF; CDR3 DNA: TGTGCCACCAAGACAGCCTTAGGGGAGTACTTC; J gene: TRBJ2-5; D gene: -; V gene: TRBV6-1; clone size: -
CDR3 protein: CSARSVGGLRETRYF; CDR3 DNA: TGCAGTGCTAGGTCCGTCGGGGGGTTGAGAGAGACCCGGTACTTC; J gene: TRBJ2-5; D gene: TRBD2; V gene: TRBV20-1; clone size: few
CDR3 protein: CASSLRSSGNTIYF; CDR3 DNA: TGTGCCAGCAGCTTGAGGAGCTCTGGAAACACCATATATTTT; J gene: TRBJ1-3; D gene: -; V gene: TRBV27; clone size: many
CDR3 protein: CASSYGSGLTEETQYF; CDR3 DNA: TGTGCCAGCAGTTACGGCTCGGGACTGACCGAAGAGACCCAGTACTTC; J gene: TRBJ2-5; D gene: -; V gene: TRBV6-2/TRBV6-3; clone size: few
CDR3 protein: CASSRAGGPNYEQFF; CDR3 DNA: TGTGCCAGCAGTCGAGCGGGGGGGCCTAATTATGAGCAGTTCTTC; J gene: TRBJ2-1; D gene: TRBD2; V gene: TRBV6-2/TRBV6-3; clone size: -
CDR3 protein: CASSWGRGHANEKLFF; CDR3 DNA: TGTGCCAGCAGTTGGGGCCGGGGACATGCGAATGAAAAACTGTTTTTT; J gene: TRBJ1-4; D gene: -; V gene: TRBV27; clone size: -
CDR3 protein: CSARGGNYGYTF; CDR3 DNA: TGCAGTGCTAGAGGAGGGAACTATGGCTACACCTTC; J gene: TRBJ1-2; D gene: -; V gene: TRBV20-1; clone size: -